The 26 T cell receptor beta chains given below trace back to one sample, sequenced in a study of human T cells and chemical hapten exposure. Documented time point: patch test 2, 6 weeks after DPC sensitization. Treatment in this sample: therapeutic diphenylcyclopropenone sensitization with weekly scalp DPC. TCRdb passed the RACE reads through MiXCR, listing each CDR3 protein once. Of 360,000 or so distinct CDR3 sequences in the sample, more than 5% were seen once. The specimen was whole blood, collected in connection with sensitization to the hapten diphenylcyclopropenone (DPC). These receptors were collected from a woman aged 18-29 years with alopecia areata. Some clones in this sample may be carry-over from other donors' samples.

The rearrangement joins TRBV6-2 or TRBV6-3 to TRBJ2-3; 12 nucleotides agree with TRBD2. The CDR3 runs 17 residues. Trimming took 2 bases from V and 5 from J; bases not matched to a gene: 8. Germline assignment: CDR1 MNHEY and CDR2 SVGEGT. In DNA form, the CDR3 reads TGTGCCAGCAGTTACCGACTAGCGGGGGCGACCCAAGATACGCAGTATTTT. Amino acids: CASSYRLAGATQDTQYF.

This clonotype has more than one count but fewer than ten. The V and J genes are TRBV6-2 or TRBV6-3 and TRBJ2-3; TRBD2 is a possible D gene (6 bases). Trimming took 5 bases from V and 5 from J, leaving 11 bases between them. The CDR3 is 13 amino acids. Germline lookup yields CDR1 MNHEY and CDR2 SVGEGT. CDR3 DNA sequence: TGTGCCAGCAGTCCGGGGGAAAGAGATACGCAGTATTTT. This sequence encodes CASSPGERDTQYF.

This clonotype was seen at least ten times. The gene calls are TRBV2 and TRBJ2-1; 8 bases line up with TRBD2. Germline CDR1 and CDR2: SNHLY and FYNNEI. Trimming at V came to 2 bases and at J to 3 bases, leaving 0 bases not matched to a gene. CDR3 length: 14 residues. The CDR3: CASSERGGYNEQFF. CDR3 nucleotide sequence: TGTGCCAGCAGTGAACGGGGGGGCTACAATGAGCAGTTCTTC.

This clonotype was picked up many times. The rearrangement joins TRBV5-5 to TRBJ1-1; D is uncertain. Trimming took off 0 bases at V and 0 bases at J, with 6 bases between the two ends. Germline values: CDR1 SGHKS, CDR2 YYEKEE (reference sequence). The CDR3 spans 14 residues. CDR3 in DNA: TGTGCCAGCAGCTTGGACGTCCTGAACACTGAAGCTTTCTTT. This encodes CASSLDVLNTEAFF. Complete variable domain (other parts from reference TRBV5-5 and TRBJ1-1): DAGVTQSPTHLIKTRGQQVTLRCSPISGHKSVSWYQQVLGQGPQFIFQYYEKEERGRGNFPDRFSARQFPNYSSELNVNALLLGDSALYLCASSLDVLNTEAFFGQGTRLTVV.

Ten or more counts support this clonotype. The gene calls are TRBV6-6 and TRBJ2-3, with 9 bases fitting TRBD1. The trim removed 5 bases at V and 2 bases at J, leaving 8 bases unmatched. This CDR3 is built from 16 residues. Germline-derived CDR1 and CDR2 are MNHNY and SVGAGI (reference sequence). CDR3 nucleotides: TGTGCCAGCAGTAAGCCGGGGACAGGGCTCACAGATACGCAGTATTTT. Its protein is CASSKPGTGLTDTQYF.

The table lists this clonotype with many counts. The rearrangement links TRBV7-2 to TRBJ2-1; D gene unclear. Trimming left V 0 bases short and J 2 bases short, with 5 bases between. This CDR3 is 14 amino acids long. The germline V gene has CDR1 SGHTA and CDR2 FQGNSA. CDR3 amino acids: CASSLAGPYNEQFF. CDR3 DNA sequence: TGTGCCAGCAGCTTAGCGGGCCCCTACAATGAGCAGTTCTTC.

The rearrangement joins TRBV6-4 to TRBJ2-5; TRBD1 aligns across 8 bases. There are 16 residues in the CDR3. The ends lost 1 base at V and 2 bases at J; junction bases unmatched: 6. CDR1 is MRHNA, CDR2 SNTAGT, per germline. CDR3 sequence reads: CASSDCGRGQQETQYF. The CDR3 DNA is TGTGCCAGCAGTGACTGTGGCAGGGGGCAGCAAGAGACCCAGTACTTC.

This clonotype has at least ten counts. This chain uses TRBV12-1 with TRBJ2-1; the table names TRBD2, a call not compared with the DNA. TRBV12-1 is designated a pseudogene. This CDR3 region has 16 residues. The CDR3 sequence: CASSSGRDYSYNEQFF. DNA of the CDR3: TGTGCCAGCAGCTCCGGGAGGGACTACAGCTACAATGAGCAGTTCTTC.

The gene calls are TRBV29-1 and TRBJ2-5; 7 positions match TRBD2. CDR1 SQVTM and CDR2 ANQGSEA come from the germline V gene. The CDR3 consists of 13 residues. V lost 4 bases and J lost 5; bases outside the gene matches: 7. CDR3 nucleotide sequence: TGCAGCGTTGTCCGGCAGACTAGCGAGACCCAGTACTTC. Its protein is CSVVRQTSETQYF.

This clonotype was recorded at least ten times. The DNA of the CDR3 is TGTGCCAGCAGCCGGGGACCTACGAACACCGGGGAGCTGTTTTTT. Translation gives CASSRGPTNTGELFF. The rearrangement uses TRBV4-2 and TRBJ2-2; D may be TRBD1 or TRBD2 (5 bases each). Trimming took off 4 bases at V and 0 bases at J, with 9 bases between the two ends. In germline, CDR1 is LGHNA, CDR2 YNFKEQ. The length of the CDR3 is 15 residues.

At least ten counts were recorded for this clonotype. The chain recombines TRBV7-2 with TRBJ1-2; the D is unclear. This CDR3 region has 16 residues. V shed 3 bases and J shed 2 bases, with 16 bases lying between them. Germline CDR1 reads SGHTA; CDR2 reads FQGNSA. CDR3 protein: CASSFSPRDANYGYTF. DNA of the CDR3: TGTGCCAGCAGCTTTTCCCCAAGAGACGCCAACTATGGCTACACCTTC.

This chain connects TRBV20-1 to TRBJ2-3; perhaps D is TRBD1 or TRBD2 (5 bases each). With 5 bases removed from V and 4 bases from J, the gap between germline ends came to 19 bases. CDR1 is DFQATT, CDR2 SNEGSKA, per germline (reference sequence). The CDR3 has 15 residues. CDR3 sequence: CSAPRGSSSADTQYF. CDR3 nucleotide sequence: TGCAGTGCTCCCCGGGGCAGTTCAAGCGCAGATACGCAGTATTTT.

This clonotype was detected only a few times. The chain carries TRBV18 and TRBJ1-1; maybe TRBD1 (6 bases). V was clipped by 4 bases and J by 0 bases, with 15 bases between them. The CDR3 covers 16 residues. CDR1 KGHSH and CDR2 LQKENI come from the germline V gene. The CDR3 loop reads CASSRSAGVMNTEAFF. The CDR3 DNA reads TGTGCCAGCTCACGATCAGCAGGGGTCATGAACACTGAAGCTTTCTTT.

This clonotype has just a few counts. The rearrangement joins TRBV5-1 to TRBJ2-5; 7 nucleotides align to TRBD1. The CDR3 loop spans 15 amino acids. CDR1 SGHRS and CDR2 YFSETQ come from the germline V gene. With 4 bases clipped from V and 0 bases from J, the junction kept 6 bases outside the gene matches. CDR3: CASSTGAQYQETQYF. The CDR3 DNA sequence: TGCGCCAGCAGCACAGGGGCTCAGTACCAAGAGACCCAGTACTTC.

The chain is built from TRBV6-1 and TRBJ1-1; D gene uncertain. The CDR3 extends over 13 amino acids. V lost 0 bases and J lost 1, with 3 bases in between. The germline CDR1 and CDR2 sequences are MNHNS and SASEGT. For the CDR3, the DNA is TGTGCCAGCAGTGAAGCTGCGAACACTGAAGCTTTCTTT. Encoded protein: CASSEAANTEAFF.

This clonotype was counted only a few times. The CDR3 sequence is CATSRVGAQETQYF. CDR3 bases: TGTGCCACCAGCAGAGTTGGAGCCCAAGAGACCCAGTACTTC. The V and J genes are TRBV15 and TRBJ2-5, with D unclear. CDR3 length: 14 residues. The V and J ends lost 1 base and 1 base respectively, with 7 bases between them. The V gene's germline CDR1 is LNHNV and CDR2 YYDKDF (reference sequence).

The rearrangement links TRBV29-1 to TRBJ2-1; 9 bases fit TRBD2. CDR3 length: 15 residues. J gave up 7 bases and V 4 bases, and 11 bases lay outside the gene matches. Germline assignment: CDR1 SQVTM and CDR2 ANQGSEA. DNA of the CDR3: TGCAGCGTTGCTTCAGGAGCGGGGGGTTCTAATGAGCAGTTCTTC. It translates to CSVASGAGGSNEQFF.

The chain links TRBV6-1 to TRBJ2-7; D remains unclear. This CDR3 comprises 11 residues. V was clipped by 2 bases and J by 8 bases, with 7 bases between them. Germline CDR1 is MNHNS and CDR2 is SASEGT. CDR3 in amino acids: CASSEPAKQYF. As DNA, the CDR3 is TGTGCCAGCAGTGAACCGGCCAAGCAGTACTTC.

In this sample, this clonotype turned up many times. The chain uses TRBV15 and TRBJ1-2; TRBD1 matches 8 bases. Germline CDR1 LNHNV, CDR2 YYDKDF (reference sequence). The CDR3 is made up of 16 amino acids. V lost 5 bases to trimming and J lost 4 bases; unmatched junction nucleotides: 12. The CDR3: CATSVGQGATGYGYTF. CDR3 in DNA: TGTGCCACCAGCGTAGGACAGGGCGCCACTGGCTATGGCTACACCTTC.

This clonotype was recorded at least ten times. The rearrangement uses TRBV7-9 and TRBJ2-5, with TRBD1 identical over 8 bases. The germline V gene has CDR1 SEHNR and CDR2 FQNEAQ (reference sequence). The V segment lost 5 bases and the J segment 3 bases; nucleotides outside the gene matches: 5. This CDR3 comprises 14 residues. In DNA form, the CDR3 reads TGTGCCAGCAGCGACAGGGGAGTCGAAGAGACCCAGTACTTC. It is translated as CASSDRGVEETQYF. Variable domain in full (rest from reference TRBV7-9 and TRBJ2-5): DTGVSQNPRHKITKRGQNVTFRCDPISEHNRLYWYRQTLGQGPEFLTYFQNEAQLEKSRLLSDRFSAERPKGSFSTLEIQRTEQGDSAMYLCASSDRGVEETQYFGPGTRLLVL.

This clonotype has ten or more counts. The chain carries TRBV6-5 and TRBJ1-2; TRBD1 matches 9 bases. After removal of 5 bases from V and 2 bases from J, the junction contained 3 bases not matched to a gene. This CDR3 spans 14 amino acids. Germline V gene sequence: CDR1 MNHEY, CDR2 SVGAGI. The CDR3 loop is CASSTQGANYGYTF. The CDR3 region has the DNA TGTGCCAGCAGTACACAGGGGGCGAACTATGGCTACACCTTC.

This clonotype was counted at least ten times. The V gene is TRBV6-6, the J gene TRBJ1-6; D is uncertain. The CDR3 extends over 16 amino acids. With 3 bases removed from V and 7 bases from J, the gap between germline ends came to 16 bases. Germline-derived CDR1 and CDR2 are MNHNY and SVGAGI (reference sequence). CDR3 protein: CASSYSGSGENSPLHF. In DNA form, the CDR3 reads TGTGCCAGCAGTTATTCAGGATCTGGAGAGAATTCACCCCTCCACTTT.

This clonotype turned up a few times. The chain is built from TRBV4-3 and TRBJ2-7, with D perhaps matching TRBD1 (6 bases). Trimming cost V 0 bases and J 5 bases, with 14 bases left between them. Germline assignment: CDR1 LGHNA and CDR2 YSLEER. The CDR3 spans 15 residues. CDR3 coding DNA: TGCGCCAGCAGCCAAGATCTAGGCAGGGGCAACGAGCAGTACTTC. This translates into CASSQDLGRGNEQYF.

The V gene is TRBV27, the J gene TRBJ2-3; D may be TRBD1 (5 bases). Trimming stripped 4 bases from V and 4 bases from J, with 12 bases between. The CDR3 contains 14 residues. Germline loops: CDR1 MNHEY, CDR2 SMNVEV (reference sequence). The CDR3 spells CASSSTGLADTQYF. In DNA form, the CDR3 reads TGTGCCAGCAGTTCCACAGGATTAGCAGATACGCAGTATTTT.

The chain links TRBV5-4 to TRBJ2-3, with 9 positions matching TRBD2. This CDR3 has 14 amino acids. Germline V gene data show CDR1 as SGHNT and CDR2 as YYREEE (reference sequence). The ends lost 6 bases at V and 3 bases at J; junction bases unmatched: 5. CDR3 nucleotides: TGTGCCAGCATCTCAGCGGGGGGTACAGATACGCAGTATTTT. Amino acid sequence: CASISAGGTDTQYF.

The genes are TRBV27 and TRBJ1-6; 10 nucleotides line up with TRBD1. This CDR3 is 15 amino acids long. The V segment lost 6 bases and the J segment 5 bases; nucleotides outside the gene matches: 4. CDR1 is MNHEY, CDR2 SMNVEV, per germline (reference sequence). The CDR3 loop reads CASSRQGADNSPLHF. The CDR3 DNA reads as TGTGCCAGCAGCCGACAGGGGGCGGATAATTCACCCCTCCACTTT.